This TCR beta chain was obtained from a study of blood T cell repertoires in COVID-19 (dated by TCRdb to about 2020). Looking at the study overall: The collaborator samples originated in the United States, Italy and Spain and spanned the acute and convalescent phases of COVID-19. The material from the prospective study consisted of cDNA or gDNA derived from T cells, B-cell-depleted T cells, or PBMCs. The dataset comprised deeply sampled blood TCRbeta repertoires from subjects exposed to, actively infected with, or recovered from COVID-19. A freely available public database, intended as a resource for researchers studying the immune response to SARS-CoV-2, is where the repertoires were released. Samples came from the ongoing ImmuneRACE study (first 160 participants) plus 1,254 subjects from 6 global collaborators. The sample metadata nearly always contained a de-identified subject ID, COVID-19 status, age in years and sex. HLA class I and class II types, where available, came from metadata supplied by the sample provider rather than from assay-based typing.

General study outcomes and caveats: The quantity of clinical and demographic metadata differed by source and by participant and was supplied without curation.

The immunoSEQ Assay, a bias-controlled multiplex PCR, was used to amplify TCRbeta CDR3 regions from genomic DNA. The original pipeline was this. Within the assay, amplification of reference gene primers was used to estimate how many nucleated cells each sample contained. To quantify the absolute abundance of each unique TCRbeta CDR3 rearrangement, sequence reads were collapsed and filtered. For each sample, productive Simpson clonality was calculated as the square root of Simpson's diversity index over productive rearrangements. What TCRdb holds here is the immuneACCESS table cut down to in-frame rearrangements. Part of the clones is not present; checked against another copy, under half of the missing clones reflect an unresolved V gene, and the others are unexplained. That table supplies the V and J calls and clone size; D and trimming were determined from the DNA. Across this sample there are around 100,000 clones, with around 85% seen only once. The ten largest make up about an eighth of the sample.

Remarks on this clone: What antigen it recognizes has not been identified. Nothing much larger sits one base from this clone, and base qualities are not available.

The collaborating institutions used their own protocols to collect whole blood in K2EDTA tubes. For TCRbeta analysis, collaborators shipped samples as frozen whole blood, isolated PBMCs, or DNA extracted from either of those sample types. The source material was peripheral blood. The sequence derives from a man between 45 and 60 years old with active or convalescent COVID-19.

The bases read TGTGCCACCAGTGATCCATCCAGGGGGATACAAGAGACCCAGTACTTC. This yields the protein CATSDPSRGIQETQYF. Recombination connected TRBV24-1 to TRBJ2-5, with 7 bases aligning to TRBD1. From the cysteine through the phenylalanine, the CDR3 covers 16 amino acids. Here the CDR3 DNA is all that survives: 48 bases in frame from base 1. V is cut back by 3 bases and J by 2 bases, with 8 bases in the junction unmatched. The germline V gene encodes CDR1 KGHDR and CDR2 SFDVKD.